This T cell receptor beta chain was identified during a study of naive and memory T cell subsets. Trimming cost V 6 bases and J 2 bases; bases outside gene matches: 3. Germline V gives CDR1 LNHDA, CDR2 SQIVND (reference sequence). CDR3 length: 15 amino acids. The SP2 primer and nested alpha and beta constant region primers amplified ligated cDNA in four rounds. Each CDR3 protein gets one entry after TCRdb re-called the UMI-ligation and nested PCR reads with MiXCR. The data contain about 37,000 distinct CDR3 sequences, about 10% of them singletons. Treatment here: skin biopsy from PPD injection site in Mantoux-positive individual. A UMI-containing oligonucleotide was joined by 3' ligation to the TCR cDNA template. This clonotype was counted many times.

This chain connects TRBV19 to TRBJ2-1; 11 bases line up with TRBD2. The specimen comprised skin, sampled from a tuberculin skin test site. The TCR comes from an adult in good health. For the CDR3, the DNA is TGTGCCAGTAGACGTAGCGGGAGGGCCTACAATGAGCAGTTCTTC. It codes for CASRRSGRAYNEQFF.